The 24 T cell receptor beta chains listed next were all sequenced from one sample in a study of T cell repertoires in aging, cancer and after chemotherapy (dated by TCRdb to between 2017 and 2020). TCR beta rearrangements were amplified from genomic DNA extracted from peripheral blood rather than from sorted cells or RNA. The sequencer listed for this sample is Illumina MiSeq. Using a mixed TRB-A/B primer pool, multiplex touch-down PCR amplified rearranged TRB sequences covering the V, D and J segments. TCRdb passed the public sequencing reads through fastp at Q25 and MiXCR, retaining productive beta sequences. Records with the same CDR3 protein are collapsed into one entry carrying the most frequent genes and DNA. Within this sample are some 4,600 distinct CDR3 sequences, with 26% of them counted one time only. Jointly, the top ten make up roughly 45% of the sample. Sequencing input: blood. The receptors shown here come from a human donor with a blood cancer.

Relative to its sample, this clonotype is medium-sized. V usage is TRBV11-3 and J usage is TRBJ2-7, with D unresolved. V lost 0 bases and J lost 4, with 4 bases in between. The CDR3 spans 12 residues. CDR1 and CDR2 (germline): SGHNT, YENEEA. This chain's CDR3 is CASSLDRYEQYF. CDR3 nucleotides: TGTGCCAGCAGCTTAGATAGGTACGAGCAGTACTTC.

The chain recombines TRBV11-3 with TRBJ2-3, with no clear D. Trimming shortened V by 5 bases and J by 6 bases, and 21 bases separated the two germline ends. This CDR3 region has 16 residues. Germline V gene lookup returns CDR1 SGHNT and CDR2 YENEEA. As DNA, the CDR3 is TGTGCCAGCAGCCTCCTCCCCCGGGTCTTAAGGGATACGCAGTATTTT. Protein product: CASSLLPRVLRDTQYF. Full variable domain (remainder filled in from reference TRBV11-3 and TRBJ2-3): EAGVVQSPRYKIIEKKQPVAFWCNPISGHNTLYWYLQNLGQGPELLIRYENEEAVDDSQLPKDRFSAERLKGVDSTLKIQPAELGDSAVYLCASSLLPRVLRDTQYFGPGTRLTVL.

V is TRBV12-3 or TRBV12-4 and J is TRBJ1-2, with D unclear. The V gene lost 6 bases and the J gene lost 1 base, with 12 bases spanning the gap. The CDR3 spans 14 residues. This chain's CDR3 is CASSLRPDNYGYTF. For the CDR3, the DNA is TGTGCCAGCAGCCTGCGTCCAGATAACTATGGCTACACCTTC.

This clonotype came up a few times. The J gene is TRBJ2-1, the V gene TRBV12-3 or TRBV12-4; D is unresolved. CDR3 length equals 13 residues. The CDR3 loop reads CASGLVQWNEQFF. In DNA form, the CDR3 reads TGTGCTAGTGGTTTAGTCCAGTGGAATGAGCAGTTCTTC.

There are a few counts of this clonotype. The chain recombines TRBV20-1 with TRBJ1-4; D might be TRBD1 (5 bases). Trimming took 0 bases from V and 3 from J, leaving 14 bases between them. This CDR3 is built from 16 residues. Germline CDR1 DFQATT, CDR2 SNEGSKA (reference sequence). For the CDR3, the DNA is TGCAGTGCTAGAGATAGATTGGAAGGGGCTAATGAAAAACTGTTTTTT. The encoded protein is CSARDRLEGANEKLFF.

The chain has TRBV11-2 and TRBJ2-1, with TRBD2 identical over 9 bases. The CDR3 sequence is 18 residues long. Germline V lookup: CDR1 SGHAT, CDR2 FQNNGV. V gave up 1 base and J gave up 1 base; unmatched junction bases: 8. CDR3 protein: CASSLVFGAGGSYNEQFF. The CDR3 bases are TGTGCCAGCAGCTTAGTGTTCGGAGCGGGAGGTTCCTACAATGAGCAGTTCTTC.

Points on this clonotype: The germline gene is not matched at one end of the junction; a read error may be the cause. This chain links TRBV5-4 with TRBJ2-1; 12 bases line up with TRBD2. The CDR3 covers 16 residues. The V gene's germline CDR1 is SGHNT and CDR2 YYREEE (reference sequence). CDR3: CASSLSFGTSGNEQFF. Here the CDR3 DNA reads TGCGCCAGCAGCTTATCTTTTGGGACTAGCGGGAATGAGCAGTTCTTC.

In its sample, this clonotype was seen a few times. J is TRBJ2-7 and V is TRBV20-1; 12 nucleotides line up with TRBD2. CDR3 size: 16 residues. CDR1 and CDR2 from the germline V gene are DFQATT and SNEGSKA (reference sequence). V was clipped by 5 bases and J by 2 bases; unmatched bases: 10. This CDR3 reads CSASDRTSGITYEQYF. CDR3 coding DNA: TGCAGTGCTTCTGATCGGACTAGCGGGATAACCTACGAGCAGTACTTC.

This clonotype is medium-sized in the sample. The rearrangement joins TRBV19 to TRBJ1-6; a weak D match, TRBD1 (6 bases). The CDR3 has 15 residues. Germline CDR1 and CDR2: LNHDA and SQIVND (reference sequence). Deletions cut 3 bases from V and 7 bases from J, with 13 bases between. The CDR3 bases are TGTGCCAGTAGTATTGAGGACAGCGCGAATTCACCCCTCCACTTT. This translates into CASSIEDSANSPLHF. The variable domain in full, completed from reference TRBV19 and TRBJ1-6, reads DGGITQSPKYLFRKEGQNVTLSCEQNLNHDAMYWYRQDPGQGLRLIYYSQIVNDFQKGDIAEGYSVSREKKESFPLTVTSAQKNPTAFYLCASSIEDSANSPLHFGNGTRLTVT.

The CDR3 nucleotides are TGTGCCACTTCCAGGGACATCTCTGGAAACACCATATATTTT. Its translation: CATSRDISGNTIYF. The chain links TRBV6-5 to TRBJ1-3; possible D gene TRBD1, 6 bases. The germline CDR1 and CDR2 sequences are MNHEY and SVGAGI. V dropped 10 bases and J dropped 0 bases, with 13 bases sitting between them. The CDR3 sequence is 14 residues long.

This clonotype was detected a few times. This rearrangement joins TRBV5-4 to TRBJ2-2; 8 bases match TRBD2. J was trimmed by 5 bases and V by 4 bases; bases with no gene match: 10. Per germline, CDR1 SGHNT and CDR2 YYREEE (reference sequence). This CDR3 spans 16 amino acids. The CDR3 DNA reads TGTGCCAGCAGCCTAACAGCGGGAGCTGGGACCGGGGAGCTGTTTTTT. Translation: CASSLTAGAGTGELFF.

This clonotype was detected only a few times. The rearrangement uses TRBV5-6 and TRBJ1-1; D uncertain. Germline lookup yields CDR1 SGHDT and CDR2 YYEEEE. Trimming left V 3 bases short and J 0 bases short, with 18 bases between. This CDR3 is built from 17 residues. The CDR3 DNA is TGTGCCAGCAGCTCCTCGGGAAGGTCCGCCATGAACACTGAAGCTTTCTTT. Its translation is CASSSSGRSAMNTEAFF.

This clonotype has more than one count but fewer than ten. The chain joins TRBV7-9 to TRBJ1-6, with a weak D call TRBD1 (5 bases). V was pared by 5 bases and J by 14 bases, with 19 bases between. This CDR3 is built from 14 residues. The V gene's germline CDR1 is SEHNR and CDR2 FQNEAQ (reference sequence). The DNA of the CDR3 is TGTGCCAGCAGCCGTCGGGAGGGGATCAGCGCCCTCCACTTT. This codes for CASSRREGISALHF. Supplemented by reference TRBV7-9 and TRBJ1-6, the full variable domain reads DTGVSQNPRHKITKRGQNVTFRCDPISEHNRLYWYRQTLGQGPEFLTYFQNEAQLEKSRLLSDRFSAERPKGSFSTLEIQRTEQGDSAMYLCASSRREGISALHFGNGTRLTVT.

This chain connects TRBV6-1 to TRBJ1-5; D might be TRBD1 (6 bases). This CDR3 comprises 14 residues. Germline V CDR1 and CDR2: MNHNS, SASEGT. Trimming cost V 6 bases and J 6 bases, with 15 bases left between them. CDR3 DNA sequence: TGTGCCAGCAGCGGCGGGGGGCTGGGTCAGCCCCAGCATTTT. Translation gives CASSGGGLGQPQHF.

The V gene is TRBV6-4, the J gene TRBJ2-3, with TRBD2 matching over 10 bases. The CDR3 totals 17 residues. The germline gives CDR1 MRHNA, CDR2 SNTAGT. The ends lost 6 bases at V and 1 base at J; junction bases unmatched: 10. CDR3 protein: CASRPLTTSGRTDTQYF. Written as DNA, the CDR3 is TGTGCCAGCAGACCCCTTACGACTAGCGGGCGCACAGATACGCAGTATTTT.

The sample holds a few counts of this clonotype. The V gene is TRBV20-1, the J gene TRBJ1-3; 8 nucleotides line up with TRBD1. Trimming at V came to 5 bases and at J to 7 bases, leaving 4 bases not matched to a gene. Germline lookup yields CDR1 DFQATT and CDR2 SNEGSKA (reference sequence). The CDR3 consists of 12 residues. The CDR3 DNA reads TGCAGTGCTCTGGACAGGGTGAACACCATATATTTT. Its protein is CSALDRVNTIYF.

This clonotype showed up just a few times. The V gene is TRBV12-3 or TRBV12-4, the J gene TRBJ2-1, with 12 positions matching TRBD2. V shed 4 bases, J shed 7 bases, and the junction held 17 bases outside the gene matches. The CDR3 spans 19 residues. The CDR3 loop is CASSSRDSETSGSRNEQFF. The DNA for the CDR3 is TGTGCCAGCAGTTCCCGGGACAGCGAGACTAGCGGGAGTAGAAATGAGCAGTTCTTC.

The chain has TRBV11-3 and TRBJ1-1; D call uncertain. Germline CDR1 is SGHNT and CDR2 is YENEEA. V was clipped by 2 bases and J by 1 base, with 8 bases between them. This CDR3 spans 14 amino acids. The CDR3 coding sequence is TGTGCCAGCAGCTTACGAGTTGCGAACACTGAAGCTTTCTTT. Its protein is CASSLRVANTEAFF.

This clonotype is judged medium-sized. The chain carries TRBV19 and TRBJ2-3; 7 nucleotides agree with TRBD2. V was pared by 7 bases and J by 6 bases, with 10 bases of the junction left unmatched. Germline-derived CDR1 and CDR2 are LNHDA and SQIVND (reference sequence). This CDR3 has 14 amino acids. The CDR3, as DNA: TGTGCCAGTACGGGGCGGGAGTCGTCGGATACGCAGTATTTT. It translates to CASTGRESSDTQYF.

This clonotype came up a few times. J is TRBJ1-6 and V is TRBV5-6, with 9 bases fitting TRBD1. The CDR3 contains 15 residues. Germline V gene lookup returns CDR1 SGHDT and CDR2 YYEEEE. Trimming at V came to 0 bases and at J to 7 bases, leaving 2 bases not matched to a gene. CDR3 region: CASSLEDRGNSPLHF. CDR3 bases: TGTGCCAGCAGCTTGGAGGACAGGGGAAATTCACCCCTCCACTTT.

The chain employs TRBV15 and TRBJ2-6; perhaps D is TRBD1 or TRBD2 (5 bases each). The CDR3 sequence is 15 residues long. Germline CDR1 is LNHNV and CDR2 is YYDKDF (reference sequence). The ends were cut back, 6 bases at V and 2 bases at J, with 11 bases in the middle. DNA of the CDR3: TGTGCCACCAGAGGTGGGGGTCCTGGGGCCAACGTCCTGACTTTC. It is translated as CATRGGGPGANVLTF.

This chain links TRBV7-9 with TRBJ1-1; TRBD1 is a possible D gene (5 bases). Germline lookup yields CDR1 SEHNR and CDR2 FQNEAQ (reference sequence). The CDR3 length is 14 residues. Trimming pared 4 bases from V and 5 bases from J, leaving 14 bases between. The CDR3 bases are TGTGCCAGCAGCTCCACCTGGGACCGGACTGAAGCTTTCTTT. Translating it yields CASSSTWDRTEAFF. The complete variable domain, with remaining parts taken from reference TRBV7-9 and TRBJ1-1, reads DTGVSQNPRHKITKRGQNVTFRCDPISEHNRLYWYRQTLGQGPEFLTYFQNEAQLEKSRLLSDRFSAERPKGSFSTLEIQRTEQGDSAMYLCASSSTWDRTEAFFGQGTRLTVV.

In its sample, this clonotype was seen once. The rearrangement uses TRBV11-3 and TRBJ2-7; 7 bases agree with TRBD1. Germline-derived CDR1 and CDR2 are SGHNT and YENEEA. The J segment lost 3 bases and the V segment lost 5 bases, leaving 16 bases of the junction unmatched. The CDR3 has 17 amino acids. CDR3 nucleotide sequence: TGTGCCAGCAGCCCCACATCCGGGACAGCCAAGAGCTACGAGCAGTACTTC. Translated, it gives CASSPTSGTAKSYEQYF.

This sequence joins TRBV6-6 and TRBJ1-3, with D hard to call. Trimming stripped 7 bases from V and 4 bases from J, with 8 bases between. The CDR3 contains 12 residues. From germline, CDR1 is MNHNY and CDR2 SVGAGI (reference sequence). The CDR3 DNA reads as TGTGCCAGCACCGCGTCCGGAAACACCATATATTTT. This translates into CASTASGNTIYF.